The 10 T cell receptor beta chains below come from one sample, sequenced in a study of cytomegalovirus exposure and HLA in healthy donors (dated by TCRdb to the late 2010s). Libraries were prepared through the immunoSEQ multiplex PCR assay. For the multiplex PCR, a mixture combining 60 forward primers for TCR Vbeta segments and 13 reverse primers for TCR Jbeta segments was used. TCRdb mirrors the immuneACCESS table, restricted to in-frame sequences. Some clones are absent from its copies; in checked studies, under half trace to an unresolved V gene, and the reason for the others is unknown. The sample data list under 100,000 clones, and 63% of these were observed just once. The biggest ten clones account for over 12% of the sample. Sequencing was done on a sample of PBMCs. These receptors all come from a woman aged 35 to 49 in good health and CMV-seropositive.

The chain combines TRBV30 with TRBJ1-6; D is unclear. Per the germline V gene, CDR1 is GTSNPN and CDR2 is SVGIG (reference sequence). V lost 2 bases to trimming and J lost 7 bases, with 9 bases between them. The CDR3 is 13 amino acids. The CDR3, as DNA: TGTGCCTGGAGTACCGGGGAGAATTCACCCCTCCACTTT. Its translation is CAWSTGENSPLHF.

The rearrangement uses TRBV2 and TRBJ2-7; 12 nucleotides align to TRBD2. The V segment lost 7 bases and the J segment 1 base; nucleotides outside the gene matches: 20. Per the germline V gene, CDR1 is SNHLY and CDR2 is FYNNEI. The CDR3 has 20 amino acids. The CDR3 sequence is CASTLPLFTSGRTFSYEQYF. CDR3 bases: TGTGCCAGCACTTTACCCCTGTTTACTAGCGGGAGGACGTTTTCCTACGAGCAGTACTTC.

The chain employs TRBV7-2 and TRBJ2-2, with 7 nucleotides matching TRBD1. The CDR3 spans 14 residues. Germline-derived CDR1 and CDR2 are SGHTA and FQGNSA. The V gene end was trimmed by 8 bases and the J gene end by 4 bases; junction bases not matched to a gene: 7. The CDR3 spells CASSQPGGTGELFF. The CDR3 nucleotides read TGTGCCAGCTCTCAGCCAGGGGGCACCGGGGAGCTGTTTTTT.

This chain links TRBV30 with TRBJ2-7; D is perhaps TRBD1 (6 bases). The CDR3 length is 14 residues. CDR1 is GTSNPN, CDR2 SVGIG, per germline (reference sequence). V gave up 0 bases and J gave up 1 base, with 10 bases separating them. The CDR3 region has the DNA TGTGCCTGGAGTGTACTGGACAGTTCCTACGAGCAGTACTTC. This gives the protein CAWSVLDSSYEQYF.

This rearrangement joins TRBV28 to TRBJ2-3, with D perhaps matching TRBD2 (5 bases). The CDR3 length is 14 residues. V lost 6 bases and J lost 5, with 15 bases in between. The germline V gene encodes CDR1 MDHEN and CDR2 SYDVKM. This CDR3 reads CASSQRLIIDTQYF. The CDR3 nucleotides read TGTGCCAGCAGCCAACGACTAATTATAGATACGCAGTATTTT.

This chain links TRBV27 with TRBJ2-2, with 13 bases matching TRBD2. The CDR3 contains 18 residues. The junction had 12 bases not matched to a gene; V was cut back by 6 bases and J by 5 bases. Germline-derived CDR1 and CDR2 are MNHEY and SMNVEV (reference sequence). The CDR3 sequence: CASRAPLAGGPPTGELFF. CDR3 sequence (DNA): TGTGCCAGCAGGGCCCCACTAGCGGGAGGGCCCCCTACCGGGGAGCTGTTTTTT.

This clone was recorded a few times. This chain connects TRBV7-2 to TRBJ2-7, with TRBD2 matching 10 bases. The ends lost 5 bases at V and 9 bases at J; junction bases unmatched: 13. The CDR3 consists of 15 residues. Germline-derived CDR1 and CDR2 are SGHTA and FQGNSA. CDR3 loop: CASSLQFQREGLQYF. The CDR3 DNA is TGTGCCAGCAGCCTCCAGTTTCAGCGGGAGGGCCTGCAGTACTTC.

The rearrangement uses TRBV7-2 and TRBJ2-7; a weak D match, TRBD2 (7 bases). Germline V gene data show CDR1 as SGHTA and CDR2 as FQGNSA. CDR3 length: 17 amino acids. Trimming removed 5 bases at V and 5 bases at J, with 25 bases between. In DNA form, the CDR3 reads TGTGCCAGCAGCCCATCAGGGGTGGGGGGGGCGAGAGACGAGCAGTACTTC. Amino acid sequence: CASSPSGVGGARDEQYF.

The chain recombines TRBV28 with TRBJ1-1; no definite D call. CDR3 length: 19 amino acids. Germline lookup yields CDR1 MDHEN and CDR2 SYDVKM. Deletions cut 5 bases from V and 2 bases from J, with 27 bases between. Written as DNA, the CDR3 is TGTGCCAGCAGTCCAACACGGCGGCGGGGAGGGTTGAGAAACACTGAAGCTTTCTTT. This encodes CASSPTRRRGGLRNTEAFF.

V gene TRBV7-9 combines with J gene TRBJ1-2; a possible D gene is TRBD1 (6 bases). This CDR3 comprises 15 residues. Germline V CDR1 and CDR2: SEHNR, FQNEAQ (reference sequence). The V end was cut by 1 base, the J end by 4 bases, with 13 bases between. The CDR3 region is CASSLDTGIGYGYTF. As DNA, the CDR3 is TGTGCCAGCAGCTTAGATACAGGGATCGGCTATGGCTACACCTTC.